This is a list of T cell receptor beta chains from one sample in a study of T-cell reconstitution after alpha-beta-depleted transplantation in children. Via MiXCR, TCRdb re-called the PCR reads, giving one row per CDR3 protein. The sample lists hundreds of thousands of distinct CDR3 sequences, roughly 10% seen once, with around 20% in the top ten. The input for sequencing was peripheral blood, taken 180 days after TCRalphabeta/CD19-depleted stem cell transplant. The source of these receptors is a male patient between 2 and 10 years old who had a stem cell transplant for chronic granulomatous disease, so the T cells may come from the graft donor. Each CDR3 is given with its conserved first and last residue. A D gene is named only where the DNA matches it firmly. Expanded clones are given a class, and other clones once, few, many or no size at all.

clone_size	v_call	j_call	d_call	cdr3_nt	cdr3_aa
many	TRBV20-1	TRBJ1-5	TRBD1	TGCAGTGCTAGAGAACCGGGACAGGGAGGTCAGCCCCAGCATTTT	CSAREPGQGGQPQHF
many	TRBV20-1	TRBJ2-7	TRBD1	TGCAGTGCTAGGGCCGACAGGGGGCCCTACGAGCAGTACTTC	CSARADRGPYEQYF
many	TRBV15	TRBJ2-7	TRBD1	TGTGCCACCAGCAGGGACAGGGACTACGAGCAGTACTTC	CATSRDRDYEQYF
many	TRBV7-2	TRBJ2-7	TRBD2	TGTGCCAGCAGCAATCGAGCGGGAGGGCACGAGCAGTACTTC	CASSNRAGGHEQYF
many	TRBV29-1	TRBJ2-1	NA	TGCAGCGGCGTACAGATTTCCAATGAGCAGTTCTTC	CSGVQISNEQFF
many	TRBV6-1	TRBJ2-1	TRBD2	TGTGCCAGCAGTGAGTTAGCGGGGTCTTGGGATGAGCAGTTCTTC	CASSELAGSWDEQFF
many	TRBV2	TRBJ2-7	TRBD2	TGTGCCAGCAGGGCTAGCGGGGCCGGAGTGGGGGAGGACTTC	CASRASGAGVGEDF
few	TRBV29-1	TRBJ2-6	NA	TGCAGCGTGGCCCCTGAGAGCGGGGCCAACGTCCTGACTTTC	CSVAPESGANVLTF
NA	TRBV18	TRBJ2-7	NA	TGTGCCAGCTCAGCTGATACGGAGCAGTACTTC	CASSADTEQYF
many	TRBV20-1	TRBJ1-2	NA	TGCAGTGCTGACCCGGGAATAAACTATGGCTACACCTTC	CSADPGINYGYTF
many	TRBV11-2	TRBJ2-7	NA	TGTGCCAGCAGCTCCTTAGCAGGCTCCTACGAGCAGTACTTC	CASSSLAGSYEQYF
many	TRBV2	TRBJ2-7	NA	TGTGCCAGCCCCGGGAGAGGGGGCGAGCAGTACTTC	CASPGRGGEQYF
NA	TRBV19	TRBJ1-1	TRBD1	TGTGCCAGTAGGCCCGGGACAGGGGGGTTTGCTGAAGCTTTCTTT	CASRPGTGGFAEAFF
many	TRBV10-3	TRBJ2-3	TRBD1	TGTGCCATCACCCGGACAGGGGCCACAGATACGCAGTATTTT	CAITRTGATDTQYF
many	TRBV28	TRBJ1-5	TRBD1	TGTGCCAGCAGTAGAGACAGGGGATGGGAACAGCCCCAGCATTTT	CASSRDRGWEQPQHF
NA	TRBV29-1	TRBJ1-4	NA	TGCAGCGTCCGCCCCAGGGACGGAGCAATTGACAAACTGTTTTTT	CSVRPRDGAIDKLFF
few	TRBV12-3/TRBV12-4	TRBJ2-6	NA	TGTGCCAGCAGGATATCCTCCCGGGGACTGAGCTCTGGGGCCAACGTCCTGACTTTC	CASRISSRGLSSGANVLTF
many	TRBV7-2	TRBJ1-6	NA	TGTGCCAGCAGCTTAGTACCCTCACCCCTCCACTTT	CASSLVPSPLHF
NA	TRBV4-2	TRBJ1-6	NA	TGTGCCAGCAGCCCCGAGGTTAATTCCCCCCTCCACTTT	CASSPEVNSPLHF
many	TRBV20-1	TRBJ2-7	NA	TGCAGTGCTTACTCCCCTCCAGCGGACGAGCAGTACTTC	CSAYSPPADEQYF
NA	TRBV7-9	TRBJ1-4	NA	TGTGCCAGAAGCTTGGAGTCAGCAACTAATGAAAAACTGTTTTTT	CARSLESATNEKLFF
many	TRBV12-3/TRBV12-4	TRBJ2-5	TRBD1	TGTGCCAGCAGTTTAGCGCCTAAGACAGGGACCGAAGAGACCCAGTACTTC	CASSLAPKTGTEETQYF
many	TRBV12-3/TRBV12-4	TRBJ2-5	NA	TGTGCCAGCAGCCTGAACTTAGGGGGGGATTGGGAAGAGACCCAGTACTTC	CASSLNLGGDWEETQYF
few	TRBV5-5	TRBJ2-5	TRBD2	TGTGCCAGGGGCCCCGGGGGGAGGGCCGAGACCCAGTACTTC	CARGPGGRAETQYF
many	TRBV5-5	TRBJ1-2	NA	TGTGCCAGCAGCTTTACCGAGAACTATGGCTACACCTTC	CASSFTENYGYTF
many	TRBV29-1	TRBJ2-5	TRBD2	TGCAGCGTTGAGCTCCTAGCGGCAGTACAAGAGACCCAGTACTTC	CSVELLAAVQETQYF
many	TRBV6-2/TRBV6-3	TRBJ1-5	NA	TGTGCCAGCAGATCAGAGCGGCTCAATCAGCCCCAGCATTTT	CASRSERLNQPQHF
many	TRBV5-1	TRBJ2-1	NA	TGCGCCAGCAGCTCTCCGAGGGATGAGCAGTTCTTC	CASSSPRDEQFF
many	TRBV20-1	TRBJ1-5	TRBD1	TGCAGTGCTAGAGTTGGGACAGGGTACAATCAGCCCCAGCATTTT	CSARVGTGYNQPQHF
NA	TRBV3-1	TRBJ1-1	TRBD1	TGTGCCAGCACCCCGGGACAGCGCAACACTGAAGCTTTCTTT	CASTPGQRNTEAFF
few	TRBV12-3/TRBV12-4	TRBJ1-1	TRBD1	TGTGCCAGCAGTATAAGACAGGGGACGAACACTGAAGCTTTCTTT	CASSIRQGTNTEAFF
many	TRBV5-1	TRBJ2-3	TRBD2	TGCGCCAGCAGCTTGGCCGTAGGAGCGGGAGGCGCAGATACGCAGTATTTT	CASSLAVGAGGADTQYF
many	TRBV12-3/TRBV12-4	TRBJ2-7	NA	TGTGCCAGCAGTTTAGGAGCGTTGAGCTCCTACGAGCAGTACTTC	CASSLGALSSYEQYF
many	TRBV6-2/TRBV6-3	TRBJ2-4	TRBD1	TGTGCCAGCAGTTCCCTGACAGGGGTCTTAAACATTCAGTACTTC	CASSSLTGVLNIQYF
many	TRBV25-1	TRBJ2-7	NA	TGTGCCAGCAGTGACGTTTCGGGCCTCTCCTACGAGCAGTACTTC	CASSDVSGLSYEQYF
many	TRBV29-1	TRBJ2-1	TRBD2	TGCAGCGTCAACCCGGGGGGGAATGAGCAGTTCTTC	CSVNPGGNEQFF
many	TRBV6-2/TRBV6-3	TRBJ1-5	NA	TGTGCCAGCAGTTCCTCCGACGGTAGCAATCAGCCCCAGCATTTT	CASSSSDGSNQPQHF